Listed here is a single TCR beta chain. Its antigen is not identified. Over chemoradiotherapy, repertoires were sampled more than once. The data stem from a study of chemoradiotherapy in HPV16-positive cancers. On the study more broadly: Candidate HPV-specific T-cell clones and common TCR motifs came from functional assays in a couple of HPV16-positive patients.

TCRdb's table, derived via immunoSEQ multiplex PCR, lists solely in-frame clones and lacks some. Of about 7,000 clones in the sample, roughly 85% are singletons; the top ten hold 3.6%. The germline CDR1 and CDR2 sequences are SGHTA and FQGNSA. Trimming took 4 bases from V and 1 from J, leaving 9 bases between them. This CDR3 has 14 amino acids. General study results and limits: Better recurrence-free survival went with HPV-responsive T-cell expansion in HPV16-positive patients.

This specimen was collected from a patient who underwent chemoradiotherapy. The TCR comes from a human donor with HPV-associated anogenital cancer. The genes are TRBV7-2 and TRBJ2-3; possibly TRBD2 for D (6 bases). For the CDR3, the DNA is TGTGCCAGCAGCTCCGGGACTCGCACAGATACGCAGTATTTT. Translation: CASSSGTRTDTQYF.